The clone carrying this T cell receptor (beta chain) was counted many times. Its specificity is not known. Using unique molecular identifiers, the investigators prepared the TCRbeta library. One entry per CDR3 protein, called by TCRdb with MiXCR from the PCR reads. The sample lists about 200,000 distinct CDR3 sequences, approximately 8.4% occurring once. This CDR3 region has 14 residues. Trimming stripped 4 bases from V and 2 bases from J, with 10 bases between. The germline CDR1 and CDR2 sequences are SGHVS and FNYEAQ. This entry comes from a study of T-cell reconstitution after alpha-beta-depleted transplantation in children. General study findings and limits: As was reported, about two months after transplant, alpha-beta T cells came from several hundred expanded graft clones. Newly made T cells mostly supplied T-cell counts and diversity one year after transplant.

The clonotype was recovered from a male patient aged 2 to 9 who had a stem cell transplant for acute myeloid leukemia, so the T cells may come from the graft donor. This chain links TRBV7-6 with TRBJ2-3, with D perhaps matching TRBD2 (6 bases). Sequenced here: PBMCs, mostly from graft donor cells, sampled 360 days after TCRalphabeta/CD19-depleted stem cell transplant. CDR3 coding DNA: TGTGCCAGCAGCTGGCGGGGCCCCACAGATACGCAGTATTTT. Translating gives CASSWRGPTDTQYF.